The 7 T cell receptor delta chains given below trace back to one sample, sequenced in a study of gamma-delta T cells after stem cell transplantation. TCRdb reprocessed the RT-PCR reads using CATT. This repertoire shows a few thousand delta-chain clones, about 2.9% found once; its top ten account for 20% to 25%. Sequencing was carried out using gamma-delta T cells. All receptors derive from a human donor. It is not recorded whose cells these are; they may come from a transplant donor.

This clone showed up just a few times. With a far larger clone one base away, a read error is the likely cause. The CDR3 region is CACDTGWGGVYSSWDTRQMFF. The CDR3 DNA is TGTGCCTGTGACACCGGCTGGGGTGGGGTATATAGCTCCTGGGACACCCGACAGATGTTTTTC. The chain couples TRDV2 to TRDJ3; a possible D gene is TRDD3 (6 bases). CDR1 is GEAIGNYY, CDR2 EKD, per germline. The CDR3 length is 21 residues. V was trimmed by 0 bases and J by 0 bases, leaving 20 bases between them.

In this sample, this clone is medium-sized. The chain has TRDV2 and TRDJ1; D possibly corresponds to TRDD1 (6 bases). Trimming cost V 0 bases and J 1 base, with 17 bases left between them. In germline, CDR1 is GEAIGNYY, CDR2 EKD. The CDR3 has 17 residues. The CDR3 region has the DNA TGTGCCTGTGACACCATATCACCTAATAGTATCACCGATAAACTCATCTTT. Its protein product is CACDTISPNSITDKLIF.

Points on this clone: Its ends do not fully match the called genes, so a read error is possible. DNA of the CDR3: TGTGCCTGTGGCACCTTAGCTGGGGGTACTTACACCGATAAACTCATCTTT. This translates into CACGTLAGGTYTDKLIF. The V gene is TRDV2, the J gene TRDJ1, with 7 positions matching TRDD3. This CDR3 spans 17 amino acids. Per germline, CDR1 GEAIGNYY and CDR2 EKD.

Only a few counts were recorded for this clone. Just one base apart from a much larger clone, this may be a read error. This same CDR3 is encoded by further DNA sequences in the sample. For the CDR3, the DNA is TGTGCCTGTGACAGCCTGGGGGATACGGGCGATAAACTTATCTTT. Translation gives CACDSLGDTGDKLIF. The chain recombines TRDV2 with TRDJ1; 12 nucleotides line up with TRDD3. The CDR3 extends over 15 amino acids. Per the germline V gene, CDR1 is GEAIGNYY and CDR2 is EKD.

Of note for this clone: Since a far larger clone is one base different, this is likely a read error. This sample includes further DNA sequences coding for the same CDR3. The chain employs TRDV2 and TRDJ1, with 8 bases identical to TRDD3. Trimming at V came to 4 bases and at J to 0 bases, leaving 9 bases not matched to a gene. Looked up from germline, CDR1 is GEAIGNYY and CDR2 is EKD. The CDR3 runs 16 residues. The CDR3 region has the DNA TGTGCCTGTGATCTACTGGGGGCTCAGTACACCGATAAACTCATCTTT. Amino acid sequence: CACDLLGAQYTDKLIF.

Sample share makes this clone medium-sized (0.01 to 0.1%). The chain links TRDV2 to TRDJ1; 10 nucleotides align to TRDD3. V dropped 1 base and J dropped 1; count of bases not matched to a gene: 8. From germline, CDR1 is GEAIGNYY and CDR2 EKD. This CDR3 comprises 17 residues. CDR3 coding DNA: TGTGCCTGTGACACGCTACTGGGGGATGGGGCCACCGATAAACTCATCTTT. It encodes CACDTLLGDGATDKLIF.

This clone turned up a few times. A much bigger clone sits one base away, suggesting this may be a read error. The chain carries TRDV2 and TRDJ1; TRDD3 aligns across 9 bases. The germline V gene has CDR1 GEAIGNYY and CDR2 EKD. V shed 3 bases and J 6 bases; nucleotides not matched to a gene: 28. This CDR3 has 21 residues. As DNA, the CDR3 is TGTGCCTGTGACGCCGTACTGGGGGAGAACCCCCCAAGGGCTGCACCGAATAAACTCATCTTT. Translated: CACDAVLGENPPRAAPNKLIF.